A selection of T cell receptor beta chains follows, all from one sample in a study of blood T cell repertoires in COVID-19. The data were produced by immunoSEQ multiplex PCR, yet TCRdb's version contains in-frame clones alone and is incomplete. Of 150,000 or so clones listed, 85% to 90% are singletons. The sequenced sample was peripheral blood. The receptors were gathered from a man in his forties or fifties with active or convalescent COVID-19. CDR3s include the opening cysteine and the closing phenylalanine or tryptophan. The D gene is left open where the match is weak. Size is stated for part of the rows, as once, few or many counts, or as a class when the clone is expanded.

V,J,size,D,CDR3,DNA
TRBV9,TRBJ2-2,few,TRBD2,CASSVGSSGGPTGELFF,TGTGCCAGCAGCGTTGGTTCCTCGGGGGGGCCCACCGGGGAGCTGTTTTTT
TRBV7-8,TRBJ2-1,NA,TRBD2,CASSLRAGGAYNEQFF,TGTGCCAGCAGCCTCCGAGCGGGGGGGGCCTACAATGAGCAGTTCTTC
TRBV9,TRBJ2-2,few,NA,CASSSRGRGPGELFF,TGTGCCAGCAGCTCGAGGGGGCGGGGTCCCGGGGAGCTGTTTTTT
TRBV9,TRBJ2-7,NA,NA,CASSVEPFTGQNYEQYF,TGTGCCAGCAGCGTAGAACCCTTTACAGGCCAAAACTACGAGCAGTACTTC
TRBV4-3,TRBJ2-1,NA,TRBD1,CASSQETDRKSDEQFF,TGCGCCAGCAGCCAAGAGACGGACAGGAAAAGCGATGAGCAGTTCTTC
TRBV7-3,TRBJ1-6,NA,NA,CASSPTGGLSSPLHF,TGTGCCAGCAGCCCCACCGGAGGGCTTAGCTCACCCCTCCACTTT
TRBV5-1,TRBJ1-4,NA,NA,CASSRGMADEKLFF,TGCGCCAGCAGCAGGGGGATGGCGGATGAAAAACTGTTTTTT
TRBV28,TRBJ1-6,large,TRBD1,CASSTWTGVSSPLHF,TGTGCCAGCAGTACCTGGACAGGAGTGAGTTCACCCCTCCACTTT
TRBV7-9,TRBJ2-7,NA,TRBD2,CASSQTPRSGVAGAKQYF,TGTGCCAGCAGCCAGACCCCACGGTCCGGGGTAGCGGGAGCCAAGCAGTACTTC
TRBV7-9,TRBJ2-4,NA,TRBD2,CASSLAVVGGGGGKNIQYF,TGTGCCAGCAGCTTAGCGGTCGTAGGCGGCGGGGGTGGCAAAAACATTCAGTACTTC
TRBV5-1,TRBJ2-7,NA,NA,CASSTRGTDPYEQYF,TGCGCCAGCAGCACCCGGGGGACCGATCCCTACGAGCAGTACTTC
TRBV9,TRBJ1-4,NA,NA,CASSLGESLEEKLFF,TGTGCCAGCAGCCTAGGGGAGTCCCTAGAGGAAAAACTGTTTTTT
TRBV5-1,TRBJ1-1,NA,NA,CASSLEAGKGTEAFF,TGCGCCAGCAGCTTGGAGGCGGGGAAGGGCACTGAAGCTTTCTTT
TRBV5-1,TRBJ2-7,NA,NA,CASSLADGSPYEQYF,TGCGCCAGCAGCTTGGCCGACGGGTCACCCTACGAGCAGTACTTC
TRBV15,TRBJ2-5,NA,NA,CATSRDIGSGETQYF,TGTGCCACCAGCAGAGATATCGGGTCGGGAGAGACCCAGTACTTC
TRBV5-4,TRBJ2-2,NA,NA,CASSLGHKTGELFF,TGTGCCAGCAGCTTGGGACACAAAACCGGGGAGCTGTTTTTT
TRBV6-5,TRBJ2-2,NA,TRBD1,CASRNTGGTGELFF,TGTGCCAGCAGGAACACAGGGGGCACCGGGGAGCTGTTTTTT
TRBV5-1,TRBJ2-5,NA,NA,CASSLVTGYGETQYF,TGCGCCAGCAGCTTAGTAACCGGGTACGGGGAGACCCAGTACTTC
TRBV27,TRBJ2-5,NA,TRBD2,CASSPSSGGAFVETQYF,TGTGCCAGCAGCCCATCTAGCGGGGGGGCTTTCGTAGAGACCCAGTACTTC
TRBV29-1,TRBJ1-1,NA,NA,CSAERGGNTEAFF,TGCAGCGCCGAGAGAGGAGGAAACACTGAAGCTTTCTTT
TRBV4-2,TRBJ2-5,few,NA,CASSQDLGEAETQYF,TGTGCCAGCAGCCAAGATTTAGGGGAGGCCGAGACCCAGTACTTC
TRBV23-1,TRBJ2-7,NA,NA,CASGEDYEQYF,TGCGCCAGCGGAGAAGACTACGAGCAGTACTTC
TRBV9,TRBJ1-1,NA,NA,CASSLGRPNTEAFF,TGTGCCAGCAGCCTAGGGAGACCCAACACTGAAGCTTTCTTT